This passage covers 2 T cell receptor beta chains from one sample sequenced in a study of shared clonotypes between healthy human individuals. Data came from immunoSEQ multiplex PCR; TCRdb stores just in-frame clones and leaves some out. The sample lists approximately 2.5 million clones, roughly 93% occurring once. Sequencing was performed on naive CD4+ T cells from PBMCs. The sample's subset: CD45RA+ positively selected. These receptors were collected from a man younger than 35 in good health. Some clones in this sample may be carry-over from other donors' samples.

Turning to this clone: This sample includes further DNA sequences coding for the same CDR3. This chain joins TRBV19 and TRBJ1-3; D call uncertain. The V end lost 3 bases, the J end lost 7 bases, and 7 bases lay between the germline ends. The germline V gene has CDR1 LNHDA and CDR2 SQIVND (reference sequence). CDR3 length equals 12 residues. The CDR3 sequence is CASSISGNTIYF. CDR3 in DNA: TGTGCCAGTAGTATTTCCGGCAACACCATATATTTT. Full variable domain (missing parts from reference TRBV19 and TRBJ1-3): DGGITQSPKYLFRKEGQNVTLSCEQNLNHDAMYWYRQDPGQGLRLIYYSQIVNDFQKGDIAEGYSVSREKKESFPLTVTSAQKNPTAFYLCASSISGNTIYFGEGSWLTVV.

The chain carries TRBV5-8 and TRBJ2-2; 11 bases fit TRBD1. The CDR3 has 18 amino acids. CDR1 SGHTS and CDR2 YDEGEE come from the germline V gene. V lost 1 base, J lost 5 bases, and 10 bases stayed unmatched. The CDR3 coding sequence is TGTGCCAGCAGCTTGAGGACAGGGGGCTCGGGTTGGACCGGGGAGCTGTTTTTT. This encodes CASSLRTGGSGWTGELFF.